This T cell receptor (beta chain) was observed in a study of STAT5B mutations in CD4+ large granular lymphocyte leukemia. Data came from immunoSEQ multiplex PCR; TCRdb stores just in-frame clones and leaves some out. The sample consists of 30,000 or so clones, over 70% of them appearing once. General study results and limits: About a quarter of private leukemic clonotypes occurred rarely in other patients' non-leukemic repertoires.

For this clone: Its antigen is not known.

From germline, CDR1 is SGHTA and CDR2 FQGNSA. The CDR3 sequence is 13 residues long. V shed 1 base and J shed 9 bases, with 10 bases lying between them. The receptor was derived from a human donor in good health. The sample comprised CD4+ T cells from blood buffy coats. The V gene is TRBV7-2, the J gene TRBJ1-5; D gene uncertain. This chain's CDR3 is CASSLGGAGPQHF. CDR3 nucleotides: TGTGCCAGCAGCTTAGGTGGAGCGGGGCCCCAGCATTTT.